The 5 T cell receptor beta chains presented below share a single source sample, sequenced in a study of CD4 T cell repertoires in COVID-19. The method was immunoSEQ multiplex PCR; TCRdb's version includes in-frame clones alone and lacks a portion of them. The data contain more than 65,000 clones, approximately 83% of them singletons. The sequencing here drew on CD4+ T cells from peripheral blood, taken after recovery from COVID-19. The receptor source for this set is a human donor who had COVID-19.

This clone was found once. The chain links TRBV6-2 or TRBV6-3 to TRBJ2-7, with no clear D. The CDR3 length is 13 residues. Germline values: CDR1 MNHEY, CDR2 SVGEGT. Trimming took off 4 bases at V and 6 bases at J, with 13 bases between the two ends. CDR3 protein: CASSSAGPLEQYF. The CDR3, as DNA: TGTGCCAGCAGTTCGGCCGGTCCTCTCGAGCAGTACTTC.

V usage is TRBV5-5 and J usage is TRBJ1-2; tentative D call: TRBD1 (6 bases). V lost 0 bases and J lost 2, with 8 bases in between. This CDR3 spans 14 amino acids. Germline CDR1 and CDR2: SGHKS and YYEKEE (reference sequence). This CDR3 is CASSLGQANYGYTF. In nucleotides, the CDR3 is TGTGCCAGCAGCTTGGGACAGGCGAACTATGGCTACACCTTC.

The sample holds one count of this clone. This chain uses TRBV9 with TRBJ1-2; TRBD1 matches at 9 bases. This CDR3 has 17 amino acids. The germline CDR1 and CDR2 sequences are SGDLS and YYNGEE. V lost 0 bases, J lost 2 bases, and 8 bases stayed unmatched. CDR3 sequence reads: CASSVDAGQGMNYGYTF. For the CDR3, the DNA is TGTGCCAGCAGCGTAGACGCAGGACAGGGGATGAACTATGGCTACACCTTC. Based on the CDR3 plus reference TRBV9 and TRBJ1-2, the full variable domain is DSGVTQTPKHLITATGQRVTLRCSPRSGDLSVYWYQQSLDQGLQFLIQYYNGEERAKGNILERFSAQQFPDLHSELNLSSLELGDSALYFCASSVDAGQGMNYGYTFGSGTRLTVV.

V is TRBV6-5 and J is TRBJ2-1; the match to TRBD2 covers 10 bases. The CDR3 length is 13 residues. V lost 6 bases and J lost 10; bases outside the gene matches: 6. CDR1 is MNHEY and CDR2 is SVGAGI in the germline V gene. The DNA of the CDR3 is TGTGCCAGCAGCAGCGGGGGGGCGCGGGAGCAGTTCTTC. It encodes CASSSGGAREQFF.

The V gene is TRBV5-8, the J gene TRBJ2-3, with 12 bases aligning to TRBD2. The ends lost 4 bases at V and 0 bases at J; junction bases unmatched: 3. Germline CDR1 SGHTS, CDR2 YDEGEE. This CDR3 has 16 residues. CDR3 region: CASSPGLAGSTDTQYF. The CDR3 coding sequence is TGTGCCAGCAGCCCCGGACTAGCGGGGAGCACAGATACGCAGTATTTT.